This T cell receptor beta chain was captured by sequencing in a study of T cell repertoires in cytomegalovirus infection. Overall study: The authors used CMV epitopes that were HLA-C-restricted (recently identified) and HLA-B-restricted (well studied). Both a matching HLA type and CMV infection were indicated by public TCR beta signatures. Study outcomes and limitations: CMV carriers with the relevant HLA were identified by cumulative public TCR beta family frequency. The ex vivo response was dominated by HLA-C-restricted CMV-specific TCR beta clonotypes.

A single record per CDR3 protein comes from TCRdb applying MiXCR to the reads. The top ten clones hold about 60% of a sample with around 69,000 distinct CDR3 sequences, about 30% of them seen once. This clonotype was seen ten or more times. What it recognizes is unknown. The CDR3 contains 16 residues. V gave up 10 bases and J gave up 7 bases, with 25 bases separating them. Germline V gene lookup returns CDR1 MNHEY and CDR2 SMNVEV (reference sequence). This chain joins TRBV27 and TRBJ2-2; perhaps TRBD2 as D (7 bases). Specimen: CD8+ T cells from cultured PBMCs, collected from culture after CMV antigen stimulation. The TCR originated in a human donor in good health (CMV status not recorded). Some clones in this sample may be carry-over from other donors' samples. CDR3 region: CATHSGGHSVHGELFF. The CDR3 DNA is TGTGCCACCCACTCGGGGGGACATAGCGTGCACGGGGAGCTGTTTTTT.